Listed below are T cell receptor beta chains from one sample, sequenced in a study of blood T cell repertoires in COVID-19. The assay was immunoSEQ multiplex PCR, and TCRdb's table has in-frame clones only and misses some. The table includes approximately 150,000 clones, approximately 80% detected once. Sequences were obtained from peripheral blood. All receptors derive from a man between 65 and 85 years old who had recovered from COVID-19. Both conserved end residues are part of each CDR3. Rows may omit the clone size; those that give it use once, few, many or a size class.

CASSILEHTGELFF	TRBV19	TRBJ2-2	-
CASSTGTTFNQPQHF	TRBV27	TRBJ1-5	-
CASSTRTSGRVYEQYF	TRBV6-6	TRBJ2-7	-
CASSLQGGISYEQYF	TRBV5-4	TRBJ2-7	many
CASRTEYNEQFF	TRBV6-5	TRBJ2-1	-
CASSEGLRRTRADTQYF	TRBV6-1	TRBJ2-3	once
CASSLAETGGSEQYF	TRBV7-9	TRBJ2-7	-
CASSSMGSISSTGELFF	TRBV5-4	TRBJ2-2	once
CASSVVSVGELFF	TRBV4-1	TRBJ2-2	-
CASSQDLLAGSYEQYF	TRBV3-1/TRBV3-2	TRBJ2-7	-
CASSLNRGGYTF	TRBV7-9	TRBJ1-2	once
CASSSHRASSYEQYF	TRBV7-8	TRBJ2-7	-